The sequence of this T cell receptor beta chain was determined in a study of CD8+CD57+ T cells in acquired aplastic anemia. CDR3 length: 15 amino acids. With 6 bases clipped from V and 2 bases from J, the junction kept 2 bases outside the gene matches. Germline V gene sequence: CDR1 SEHNR, CDR2 FQNEAQ (reference sequence). Patients who underwent sequencing had shown CD8+CD57+ cell expansion by flow cytometry. TCR beta VDJ and CDR3 were profiled, and genomic DNA was the template. TCRdb reprocessed the reads via MiXCR and lists one record per CDR3 protein. The sample carries 150,000 to 200,000 distinct CDR3 sequences, around 43% recorded once.

This clonotype was obtained from a human donor with aplastic anemia. This chain links TRBV7-9 with TRBJ2-6; TRBD1 matches at 9 bases. What was sequenced was sorted CD4+, CD8+, or CD8+CD57+ T cells (not recorded which) from PBMCs. This CDR3 reads CASSNRGPGANVLTF. CDR3 in DNA: TGTGCCAGCAGTAACAGGGGGCCTGGGGCCAACGTCCTGACTTTC. Full variable domain (remainder filled in from reference TRBV7-9 and TRBJ2-6): DTGVSQNPRHKITKRGQNVTFRCDPISEHNRLYWYRQTLGQGPEFLTYFQNEAQLEKSRLLSDRFSAERPKGSFSTLEIQRTEQGDSAMYLCASSNRGPGANVLTFGAGSRLTVL.